This TCR beta chain comes out of a study of shared clonotypes between healthy human individuals. Profiled with immunoSEQ multiplex PCR; TCRdb holds only in-frame clones, not every one. The sample records around 530,000 clones, around 78% being singletons. Germline V gene lookup returns CDR1 GTSNPN and CDR2 SVGIG (reference sequence). The CDR3 is 14 amino acids. The V gene end was trimmed by 4 bases and the J gene end by 4 bases; junction bases not matched to a gene: 9. This clone was detected once. This clonotype was sampled from a woman in her 40s in good health. Some clones in this sample may be carry-over from other donors' samples. This chain connects TRBV30 to TRBJ2-5, with 7 bases that match TRBD2. Material: PBMCs. CDR3 sequence reads: CAWTPGPGGETQYF. DNA for the CDR3: TGTGCCTGGACCCCGGGGCCGGGGGGAGAGACCCAGTACTTC.